Listed below are T cell receptor beta chains from one sample, sequenced in a study of blood T cell repertoires in COVID-19. Sequenced by immunoSEQ multiplex PCR; TCRdb stores in-frame clones only, minus some. The sample records some 42,000 clones, 70% to 85% being singletons. The sequenced sample was peripheral blood. Receptors were obtained from a human donor in a cohort sampled during active COVID-19. The CDR3 runs from the conserved cysteine through the conserved F or W. Fields, in order: CDR3 length, J gene, clone size, V gene, CDR3 protein. Some rows mark clone size as missing; the rest say once, few, many or name a class of expanded clone.

len: 13
j_gene: TRBJ2-3
abundance: NA
v_gene: TRBV9
CDR3aa: CASSVGSEDTQYF

len: 15
j_gene: TRBJ2-1
abundance: NA
v_gene: TRBV5-1
CDR3aa: CASSQGLSSYNEQFF

len: 13
j_gene: TRBJ1-1
abundance: NA
v_gene: TRBV20-1
CDR3aa: CSASLQGGTEAFF

len: 12
j_gene: TRBJ2-7
abundance: few
v_gene: TRBV11-2
CDR3aa: CASSLGITEQYF

len: 12
j_gene: TRBJ2-7
abundance: NA
v_gene: TRBV27
CDR3aa: CASSSGGREQYF

len: 13
j_gene: TRBJ2-5
abundance: NA
v_gene: TRBV7-3
CDR3aa: CASSRLAGETQYF

len: 15
j_gene: TRBJ1-5
abundance: few
v_gene: TRBV19
CDR3aa: CASSIPIRGNQPQHF

len: 17
j_gene: TRBJ2-1
abundance: NA
v_gene: TRBV9
CDR3aa: CASSTFGTSGGAIEQFF

len: 16
j_gene: TRBJ2-5
abundance: NA
v_gene: TRBV5-4
CDR3aa: CASSLKLSTVQETQYF

len: 12
j_gene: TRBJ2-7
abundance: NA
v_gene: TRBV6-2/TRBV6-3
CDR3aa: CASSLPYYEQYF

len: 15
j_gene: TRBJ1-1
abundance: NA
v_gene: TRBV30
CDR3aa: CAWGAKMRGNTEAFF

len: 14
j_gene: TRBJ2-7
abundance: NA
v_gene: TRBV10-3
CDR3aa: CAISPGTGEIEQYF

len: 14
j_gene: TRBJ1-5
abundance: NA
v_gene: TRBV7-9
CDR3aa: CASSSQGGNQPQHF

len: 14
j_gene: TRBJ1-4
abundance: NA
v_gene: TRBV7-9
CDR3aa: CASSLPTGNEKLFF